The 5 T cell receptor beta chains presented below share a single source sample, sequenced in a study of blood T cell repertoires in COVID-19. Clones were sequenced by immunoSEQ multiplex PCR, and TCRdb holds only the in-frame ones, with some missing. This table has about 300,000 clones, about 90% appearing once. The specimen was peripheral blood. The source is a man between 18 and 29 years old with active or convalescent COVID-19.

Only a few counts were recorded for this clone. This CDR3 is CASSFGGEQYF. The CDR3 DNA follows: TGTGCCAGCAGCTTCGGGGGCGAGCAGTACTTC. This chain uses TRBV7-9 with TRBJ2-7; possibly TRBD2 for D (6 bases). The CDR3 totals 11 residues. CDR1 and CDR2 (germline): SEHNR, FQNEAQ (reference sequence). V lost 3 bases to trimming and J lost 6 bases, with 6 bases between them.

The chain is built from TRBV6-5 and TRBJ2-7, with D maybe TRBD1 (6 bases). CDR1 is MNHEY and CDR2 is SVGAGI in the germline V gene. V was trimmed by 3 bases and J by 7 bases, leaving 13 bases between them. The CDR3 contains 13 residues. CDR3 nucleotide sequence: TGTGCCAGCAGTTATAGGACAGAAGGGGAGCAGTACTTC. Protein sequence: CASSYRTEGEQYF.

CDR3 sequence reads: CASSRGQGPYSNQPQHF. For the CDR3, the DNA is TGTGCCAGCTCTCGAGGACAGGGACCGTATAGCAATCAGCCCCAGCATTTT. V and J are TRBV18 and TRBJ1-5, with 8 bases matching TRBD1. CDR3 size: 17 residues. V was pared by 6 bases and J by 0 bases, with 10 bases of the junction left unmatched. Per germline, CDR1 KGHSH and CDR2 LQKENI.

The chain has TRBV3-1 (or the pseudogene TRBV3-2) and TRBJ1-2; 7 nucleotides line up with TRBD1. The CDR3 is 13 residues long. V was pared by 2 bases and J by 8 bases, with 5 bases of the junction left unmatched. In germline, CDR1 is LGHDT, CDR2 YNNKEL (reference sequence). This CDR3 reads CASSQMTGSGYTF. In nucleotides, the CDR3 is TGTGCCAGCAGCCAAATGACAGGGTCCGGCTACACCTTC.

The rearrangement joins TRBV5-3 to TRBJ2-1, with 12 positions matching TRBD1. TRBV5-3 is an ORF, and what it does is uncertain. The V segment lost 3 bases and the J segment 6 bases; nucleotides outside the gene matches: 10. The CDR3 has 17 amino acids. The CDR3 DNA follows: TGTGCCAGAAGCTCCGGGACAGGGGGCCAAGGGGTCAATGAGCAGTTCTTC. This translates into CARSSGTGGQGVNEQFF.